Listed here are 9 T cell receptor beta chains from one sample, sequenced in a study of identical twins (dated by TCRdb to between 2015 and 2016). Libraries were constructed by 5' RACE. Sequenced on an Illumina HiSeq 2000. The public sequencing data were trimmed at Q25 with fastp and processed into clonotypes with MiXCR by TCRdb, which kept only in-frame beta chains. Identical CDR3 proteins give one entry, which carries the most common genes and DNA. Across this sample there are some 790,000 distinct CDR3 sequences, with 18% seen only once. The ten largest clones add up to around 13% of the sample. This sample also appeared in a second study, on T cells expressing NK-cell markers.

Material: PBMCs. These receptors all stem from a woman between 18 and 29 years old in good health.

The genes are TRBV29-1 and TRBJ2-1, with TRBD1 matching 12 bases. Germline V gene lookup returns CDR1 SQVTM and CDR2 ANQGSEA. CDR3 size: 17 residues. Unmatched junction bases numbered 4, after V lost 1 base and J lost 0 bases. The CDR3 DNA reads as TGCAGCGTTGAAGGGGGGACAGGGGGCAGCTCCTACAATGAGCAGTTCTTC. Protein: CSVEGGTGGSSYNEQFF.

The chain carries TRBV15 and TRBJ2-2, with D uncertain. The CDR3 contains 14 residues. Trimming stripped 0 bases from V and 6 bases from J, with 8 bases between. The germline CDR1 and CDR2 sequences are LNHNV and YYDKDF (reference sequence). CDR3 residues: CATSRDWVSGELFF. As DNA, the CDR3 is TGTGCCACCAGCAGAGACTGGGTGTCCGGGGAGCTGTTTTTT.

The J gene is TRBJ2-1, the V gene TRBV5-1, with D tentatively TRBD1 (6 bases). Trimming removed 2 bases at V and 9 bases at J, with 15 bases between. Per germline, CDR1 SGHRS and CDR2 YFSETQ. The CDR3 covers 14 residues. CDR3 sequence reads: CASSFGSGTPEQFF. CDR3 nucleotides: TGCGCCAGCAGCTTTGGTTCAGGGACACCTGAGCAGTTCTTC.

The gene calls are TRBV6-1 and TRBJ2-3, with no clear D. The CDR3 contains 15 residues. V was pared by 2 bases and J by 1 base, with 10 bases between. Germline lookup yields CDR1 MNHNS and CDR2 SASEGT. CDR3 residues: CASSETVAGTDTQYF. Here the CDR3 DNA reads TGTGCCAGCAGTGAAACCGTCGCTGGCACAGATACGCAGTATTTT.

The chain combines TRBV6-2 or TRBV6-3 with TRBJ1-2; D ambiguous. CDR3 length: 12 residues. V was shortened by 3 bases and J by 4 bases, with 6 bases between the two germline ends. Germline assignment: CDR1 MNHEY and CDR2 SVGEGT. The CDR3 here is CASSYGIYGYTF. DNA of the CDR3: TGTGCCAGCAGTTATGGCATCTATGGCTACACCTTC.

This chain links TRBV5-6 with TRBJ1-1, with no clear D. The CDR3 length is 13 residues. CDR1 is SGHDT and CDR2 is YYEEEE in the germline V gene. The ends were cut back, 10 bases at V and 4 bases at J, with 17 bases in the middle. DNA for the CDR3: TGTGCCGCCCAACGGGCTCTGGGCACTGAAGCTTTCTTT. Translating it yields CAAQRALGTEAFF.

The chain uses TRBV10-3 and TRBJ1-3, with a tentative D call TRBD1 (6 bases). Germline assignment: CDR1 ENHRY and CDR2 SYGVKD. Trimming took 10 bases from V and 0 from J, leaving 13 bases between them. The CDR3 runs to 14 residues. The CDR3 reads CAKSQGHSGNTIYF. For the CDR3, the DNA is TGTGCCAAATCACAGGGCCACTCTGGAAACACCATATATTTT.

At least ten counts were recorded for this clonotype. The rearrangement uses TRBV20-1 and TRBJ2-3; the D gene is possibly TRBD2 (6 bases). Per germline, CDR1 DFQATT and CDR2 SNEGSKA (reference sequence). This CDR3 is built from 12 residues. The ends were cut back, 4 bases at V and 5 bases at J, with 10 bases in the middle. DNA of the CDR3: TGCAGTGCTATAGACGGGAGAGATACGCAGTATTTT. Translated: CSAIDGRDTQYF.

This rearrangement joins TRBV14 to TRBJ1-4, with TRBD1 identical over 9 bases. CDR1 SGHDN and CDR2 FVKESK come from the germline V gene. The CDR3 runs 15 residues. V dropped 4 bases and J dropped 8; count of bases not matched to a gene: 8. CDR3 region: CASSLYRGLEEKLFF. The CDR3 DNA reads TGTGCCAGCAGCCTCTACAGGGGGCTGGAGGAAAAACTGTTTTTT.